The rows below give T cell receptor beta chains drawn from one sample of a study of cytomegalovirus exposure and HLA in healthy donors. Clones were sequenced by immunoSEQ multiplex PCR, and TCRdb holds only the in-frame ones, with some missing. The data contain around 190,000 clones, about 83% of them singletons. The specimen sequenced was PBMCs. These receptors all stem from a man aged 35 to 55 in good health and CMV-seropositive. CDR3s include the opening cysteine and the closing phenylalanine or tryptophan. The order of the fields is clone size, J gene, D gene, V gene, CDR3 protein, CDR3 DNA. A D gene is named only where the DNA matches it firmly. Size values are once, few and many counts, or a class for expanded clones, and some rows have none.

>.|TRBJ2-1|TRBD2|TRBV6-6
CASIPGLIDNEQFF
TGTGCCAGCATTCCGGGACTAATTGACAATGAGCAGTTCTTC
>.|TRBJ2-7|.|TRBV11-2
CASSALADPYEQYF
TGTGCCAGCAGCGCGTTAGCAGATCCTTACGAGCAGTACTTC
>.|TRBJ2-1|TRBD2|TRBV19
CASTPLGSGRANEQFF
TGTGCCAGTACCCCATTAGGTAGCGGGAGAGCCAATGAGCAGTTCTTC
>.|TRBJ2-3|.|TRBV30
CAWSVHGGSTDTQYF
TGTGCCTGGAGTGTACATGGCGGTTCCACAGATACGCAGTATTTT
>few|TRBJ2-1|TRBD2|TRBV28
CASSPSGRASNEQFF
TGTGCCAGCAGTCCGAGCGGGAGGGCCTCCAATGAGCAGTTCTTC
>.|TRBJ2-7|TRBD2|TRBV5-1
CASSPQRGGRTYEQYF
TGCGCCAGCAGCCCCCAACGGGGGGGACGAACCTACGAGCAGTACTTC
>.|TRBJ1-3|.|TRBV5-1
CASSSSGGGNTIYF
TGCGCCAGCAGCTCTTCAGGAGGTGGAAACACCATATATTTT
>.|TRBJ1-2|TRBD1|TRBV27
CASRPGQGRRGYTF
TGTGCCAGCAGACCCGGACAGGGGCGGCGCGGCTACACCTTC
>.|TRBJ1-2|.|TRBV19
CASSRTRDGYTF
TGTGCCAGTAGTAGAACCAGGGATGGCTACACCTTC
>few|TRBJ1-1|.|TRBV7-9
CASSLLGSEAFF
TGTGCCAGCAGCTTATTGGGCTCTGAAGCTTTCTTT
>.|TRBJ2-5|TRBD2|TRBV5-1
CASSLMAGGETQYF
TGCGCCAGCAGCTTGATGGCGGGAGGCGAGACCCAGTACTTC
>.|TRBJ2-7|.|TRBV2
CASSDSPYEQYF
TGTGCCAGCAGTGATTCTCCCTACGAGCAGTACTTC
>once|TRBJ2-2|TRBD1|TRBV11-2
CASSIRQGASTGELFF
TGTGCCAGCAGCATCAGACAGGGGGCTAGCACCGGGGAGCTGTTTTTT
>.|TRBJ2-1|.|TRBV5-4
CASSSRFGLGEQFF
TGTGCCAGCAGCTCGCGATTCGGACTTGGAGAGCAGTTCTTC